Below are 11 T cell receptor beta chains sequenced from a single sample in a study of graft-versus-host responses after intestinal transplantation. The method was immunoSEQ multiplex PCR; TCRdb's version includes in-frame clones alone and lacks a portion of them. The sample has 100,000 or so clones, more than 75% seen once; the top ten hold over 0.95%. For these TCRs, the target antigens are not known. Sequencing used unstimulated CD4+ T cells sorted from spleen or lymph node cells, obtained before transplant. The source of these receptors is a human donor who was the organ donor for an intestinal transplant.

This clone appeared a single time. The V gene is TRBV7-3, the J gene TRBJ2-3; D remains ambiguous. Germline CDR1 reads SGHTA; CDR2 reads FQGTGA. The length of the CDR3 is 14 residues. The ends were cut back, 0 bases at V and 4 bases at J, with 8 bases in the middle. CDR3 DNA sequence: TGTGCCAGCAGCTTAACATCTAGGGCAGATACGCAGTATTTT. Protein: CASSLTSRADTQYF.

The V call is TRBV4-1, the J call TRBJ1-2, with D unresolved. CDR3 length: 20 amino acids. The germline V and J ends were trimmed by 2 bases and 0 bases, with 25 bases remaining between them. Germline CDR1 reads MGHRA; CDR2 reads YSYEKL. CDR3 bases: TGCGCCAGCAGCCAACCGCTACCCCAACGGCGTGACCCAGCTAACTATGGCTACACCTTC. Its protein is CASSQPLPQRRDPANYGYTF.

The V and J genes are TRBV29-1 and TRBJ1-1, with D hard to call. The CDR3 contains 10 residues. The germline CDR1 and CDR2 sequences are SQVTM and ANQGSEA. V was clipped by 6 bases and J by 3 bases, with 5 bases between them. The CDR3 loop reads CSVVHTEAFF. CDR3 in DNA: TGCAGCGTCGTTCACACTGAAGCTTTCTTT.

This clone was counted a single time. The J gene is TRBJ2-3, the V gene TRBV6-5; 12 bases line up with TRBD2. Looked up from germline, CDR1 is MNHEY and CDR2 is SVGAGI. The V gene end was trimmed by 4 bases and the J gene end by 2 bases; junction bases not matched to a gene: 4. This CDR3 has 16 amino acids. CDR3: CASSSRTSGVTDTQYF. The CDR3 region has the DNA TGTGCCAGCAGTTCCAGGACTAGCGGGGTCACAGATACGCAGTATTTT.

The chain couples TRBV28 to TRBJ1-1; D perhaps matches TRBD1 (5 bases). Germline V lookup: CDR1 MDHEN, CDR2 SYDVKM. The CDR3 consists of 16 residues. Trimming pared 5 bases from V and 2 bases from J, leaving 18 bases between. The CDR3, as DNA: TGTGCCAGCAGTCCATCGGTCTGGGGCCTTAACACTGAAGCTTTCTTT. This codes for CASSPSVWGLNTEAFF.

The chain couples TRBV27 to TRBJ1-1, with 7 bases lining up with TRBD1. The CDR3 totals 13 residues. The germline V gene encodes CDR1 MNHEY and CDR2 SMNVEV (reference sequence). Trimming cost V 1 base and J 5 bases; bases outside gene matches: 1. DNA for the CDR3: TGTGCCAGCAGTTTATACAGGGGAACTGAAGCTTTCTTT. Translated, it gives CASSLYRGTEAFF.

The genes are TRBV18 and TRBJ2-3; 7 nucleotides line up with TRBD1. J lost 6 bases, V lost 4 bases, and 4 bases had no gene match. Germline CDR1 KGHSH, CDR2 LQKENI. The CDR3 runs to 13 residues. The CDR3 sequence is CASSQKQGDTQYF. The DNA of the CDR3 is TGTGCCAGCTCACAAAAACAGGGGGATACGCAGTATTTT.

This sequence joins TRBV9 and TRBJ2-2; D is ambiguous. Germline CDR1 is SGDLS and CDR2 is YYNGEE. V was cut by 4 bases and J by 2 bases, with 6 bases left in between. The CDR3 consists of 13 residues. As DNA, the CDR3 is TGTGCCAGCAGCCCCATAAACACCGGGGAGCTGTTTTTT. As protein: CASSPINTGELFF.

This sequence joins TRBV5-4 and TRBJ1-4; TRBD1 might be the D (6 bases). Trimming shortened V by 2 bases and J by 7 bases, and 9 bases separated the two germline ends. The V gene's germline CDR1 is SGHNT and CDR2 YYREEE (reference sequence). The CDR3 runs 13 residues. Here the CDR3 reads CASSFVGAEKLFF. CDR3 sequence (DNA): TGTGCCAGCAGCTTTGTGGGGGCTGAAAAACTGTTTTTT.

The gene calls are TRBV11-2 and TRBJ2-3; 10 nucleotides line up with TRBD2. The CDR3 consists of 17 residues. Germline V gives CDR1 SGHAT, CDR2 FQNNGV. J lost 1 base, V lost 0 bases, and 4 bases had no gene match. The CDR3 reads CASSLEGLAGGTDTQYF. CDR3 in DNA: TGTGCCAGCAGCTTAGAGGGGCTAGCGGGGGGCACAGATACGCAGTATTTT.

The chain has TRBV6-5 and TRBJ1-6; D perhaps matches TRBD1 (5 bases). The CDR3 sequence is 12 residues long. Germline CDR1 is MNHEY and CDR2 is SVGAGI. V gave up 7 bases and J gave up 8 bases, with 9 bases separating them. CDR3 bases: TGTGCCAGCATGGGGGAGGATTCACCCCTCCACTTT. Translated, it gives CASMGEDSPLHF.